The clone carrying this T cell receptor beta chain was detected ten times or more. The antigen remains unidentified. This record comes from a study of early T cells in non-severe SARS-CoV-2 infection. Each cDNA molecule carried a unique molecular identifier. TCRdb reprocessed the 5' RACE reads with MiXCR, giving one entry per CDR3 protein. The sample records fewer than 55,000 distinct CDR3 sequences, 3% to 4% being singletons. Germline V gene lookup returns CDR1 LGHDT and CDR2 YNNKEL (reference sequence). With V trimmed by 1 base and J by 2 bases, 6 bases remained unmatched. The CDR3 extends over 17 amino acids. Study observations and caveats: Private and CD4 specificities were missed by VDJdb matching, skewed to anti-spike CD8.

Sequenced sample: whole blood. The TCR sequence derives from an adult who was a healthcare worker with PCR-confirmed SARS-CoV-2 infection or an uninfected control (not recorded which). The rearrangement uses TRBV3-1 and TRBJ2-5; 11 bases line up with TRBD2. The CDR3 region is CASSQGASSGGQETQYF. The CDR3 bases are TGTGCCAGCAGCCAAGGGGCATCTAGCGGGGGGCAAGAGACCCAGTACTTC.